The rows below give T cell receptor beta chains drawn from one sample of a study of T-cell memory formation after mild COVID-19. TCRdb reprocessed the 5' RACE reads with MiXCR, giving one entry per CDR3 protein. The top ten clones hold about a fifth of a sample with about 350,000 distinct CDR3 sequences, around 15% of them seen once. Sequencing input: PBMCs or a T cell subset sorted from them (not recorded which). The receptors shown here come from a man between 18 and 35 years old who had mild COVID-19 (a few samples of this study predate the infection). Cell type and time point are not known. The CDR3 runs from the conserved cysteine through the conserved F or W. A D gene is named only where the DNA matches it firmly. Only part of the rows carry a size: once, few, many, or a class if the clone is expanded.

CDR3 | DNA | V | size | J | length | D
CASGQDNSPLHF | TGTGCCAGCGGACAGGATAATTCACCCCTCCACTTT | TRBV7-9 | - | TRBJ1-6 | 12 | TRBD1
CASSQGAPGQGFGYTF | TGTGCCAGCAGTCAAGGCGCCCCGGGACAGGGCTTTGGCTACACCTTC | TRBV7-3 | few | TRBJ1-2 | 16 | TRBD1
CASSDTQGAGEKLFF | TGCGCCAGCAGCGATACACAGGGGGCAGGAGAAAAACTGTTTTTT | TRBV5-1 | few | TRBJ1-4 | 15 | TRBD1
CASSFSVSGNRLNYGYTF | TGTGCCAGCAGCTTTTCAGTATCGGGGAATCGGCTGAACTATGGCTACACCTTC | TRBV7-9 | few | TRBJ1-2 | 18 | -
CASSSLPAGASTDTQYF | TGTGCCAGCAGTTCCCTCCCCGCGGGGGCGAGCACAGATACGCAGTATTTT | TRBV28 | few | TRBJ2-3 | 17 | -
CASGQDNYGYTF | TGCGCCAGCGGACAGGATAACTATGGCTACACCTTC | TRBV5-1 | few | TRBJ1-2 | 12 | TRBD1
CASSLTSGVHNEQFF | TGTGCCAGCAGCTTAACTAGCGGGGTCCACAATGAGCAGTTCTTC | TRBV7-9 | - | TRBJ2-1 | 15 | TRBD2
CASSGTGPHNEQFF | TGTGCCAGCAGCGGCACAGGGCCCCACAATGAGCAGTTCTTC | TRBV6-2/TRBV6-3 | - | TRBJ2-1 | 14 | -
CASSPGTSGGEQFF | TGTGCCAGCAGCCCCGGGACTAGCGGGGGTGAGCAGTTCTTC | TRBV7-3 | few | TRBJ2-1 | 14 | TRBD2
CASSGGPGVDTQYF | TGTGCCAGCAGCGGAGGTCCGGGGGTGGATACGCAGTATTTT | TRBV7-2 | - | TRBJ2-3 | 14 | -
CASSYSQDEQFF | TGTGCCAGCAGTTACTCGCAGGATGAGCAGTTCTTC | TRBV6-6 | many | TRBJ2-1 | 12 | -
CASGSTAAFF | TGTGCCAGCGGTTCGACGGCGGCTTTCTTT | TRBV6-2/TRBV6-3 | few | TRBJ1-1 | 10 | -
CASSLALGPDTQYF | TGTGCCAGCAGCTTAGCGCTGGGGCCAGATACGCAGTATTTT | TRBV7-2 | - | TRBJ2-3 | 14 | -
CASSPGPMNTEAFF | TGCGCCAGCAGCCCCGGGCCGATGAACACTGAAGCTTTCTTT | TRBV5-1 | few | TRBJ1-1 | 14 | -
CASSQDGIGWRGGLETQYF | TGCGCCAGCAGCCAAGACGGTATCGGCTGGCGGGGGGGCCTTGAGACCCAGTACTTC | TRBV4-3 | - | TRBJ2-5 | 19 | TRBD2
CASSLSRLLATGELFF | TGTGCCAGCAGTTTATCCCGATTACTCGCCACCGGGGAGCTGTTTTTT | TRBV27 | - | TRBJ2-2 | 16 | -
CSVVAGLSTDTQYF | TGCAGCGTTGTTGCCGGGTTGAGCACAGATACGCAGTATTTT | TRBV29-1 | - | TRBJ2-3 | 14 | -
CASSYGGRSYEQYF | TGTGCCAGCAGTTATGGCGGGCGCTCCTACGAGCAGTACTTC | TRBV6-6 | - | TRBJ2-7 | 14 | -
CASSASGADTQYF | TGTGCCAGCAGTGCGAGCGGGGCAGATACGCAGTATTTT | TRBV25-1 | few | TRBJ2-3 | 13 | TRBD2
CASSTDRVHGYTF | TGCGCCAGCAGCACGGACAGGGTCCATGGCTACACCTTC | TRBV5-1 | few | TRBJ1-2 | 13 | TRBD1
CATSDLTDRAADTQYF | TGTGCCACCAGTGATTTGACCGACAGGGCAGCCGATACGCAGTATTTT | TRBV24-1 | - | TRBJ2-3 | 16 | TRBD1
CASGKHGTGTDFLSHKTTNEKLFF | TGTGCCAGCGGTAAGCATGGGACCGGGACAGACTTCCTGAGCCATAAAACAACTAATGAAAAACTGTTTTTT | TRBV21-1 | - | TRBJ1-4 | 24 | -
CASSSLLRQPAGELFF | TGTGCCAGCAGCTCCCTCCTCCGACAGCCGGCCGGGGAGCTGTTTTTT | TRBV13 | - | TRBJ2-2 | 16 | -
CASSLEGQGFDGYTF | TGCGCCAGCAGCTTGGAGGGACAGGGGTTTGATGGCTACACCTTC | TRBV5-1 | few | TRBJ1-2 | 15 | TRBD1
CASSPTAGVWSPLHF | TGTGCCAGCAGTCCCACCGCAGGGGTTTGGTCACCCCTCCACTTT | TRBV27 | - | TRBJ1-6 | 15 | -
CASSRGSGAVLF | TGTGCCAGCAGCCGCGGTAGCGGTGCAGTCCTCTTC | TRBV4-2 | - | TRBJ1-2 | 12 | -
CASSEGVMAREQYF | TGTGCCAGCAGTGAGGGCGTTATGGCCCGCGAGCAGTACTTC | TRBV6-1 | - | TRBJ2-7 | 14 | -
CASSFRGNPYEQYF | TGTGCCAGCAGCTTTCGAGGGAACCCCTACGAGCAGTACTTC | TRBV5-4 | few | TRBJ2-7 | 14 | -
CASSLGTGSKTQYF | TGTGCCAGCAGCTTAGGGACAGGGTCGAAGACCCAGTACTTC | TRBV7-2 | - | TRBJ2-5 | 14 | TRBD1
CASSQTRDSNSPLHF | TGTGCCAGTAGCCAAACACGGGACAGCAATTCACCCCTCCACTTT | TRBV19 | many | TRBJ1-6 | 15 | TRBD1
CASGLGLRTDTQYF | TGTGCTAGTGGTTTAGGGCTCCGCACAGATACGCAGTATTTT | TRBV12-5 | - | TRBJ2-3 | 14 | -
CASSPEPSSGNTIYF | TGTGCCAGCTCACCGGAGCCGTCCTCTGGAAACACCATATATTTT | TRBV18 | - | TRBJ1-3 | 15 | -
CASSRTGGYGMNTEAFF | TGCGCCAGCAGCCGGACAGGGGGTTACGGAATGAACACTGAAGCTTTCTTT | TRBV4-1 | - | TRBJ1-1 | 17 | TRBD1
CATRGRNTDTQYF | TGTGCCACCAGGGGAAGAAATACAGATACGCAGTATTTT | TRBV28 | - | TRBJ2-3 | 13 | -
CASSYGGLYGYTF | TGTGCCAGCAGTTACGGCGGACTCTATGGCTACACCTTC | TRBV6-2/TRBV6-3 | few | TRBJ1-2 | 13 | -
CASSRTSYNEQFF | TGTGCCAGCAGTCGGACGAGCTACAATGAGCAGTTCTTC | TRBV6-5 | - | TRBJ2-1 | 13 | -
CSVSRTGYGYTF | TGCAGCGTTTCTCGGACTGGCTATGGCTACACCTTC | TRBV29-1 | - | TRBJ1-2 | 12 | -
CASTDNRALRYTF | TGTGCCAGCACCGACAATCGGGCTCTGCGCTACACCTTC | TRBV12-3/TRBV12-4 | few | TRBJ1-2 | 13 | -
CASGTSSYNEQFF | TGTGCCAGTGGGACCAGCTCCTACAATGAGCAGTTCTTC | TRBV2 | few | TRBJ2-1 | 13 | -
CASSQGFITPGDTQYF | TGTGCCAGCAGCCAGGGTTTCATAACTCCGGGGGATACGCAGTATTTT | TRBV7-2 | many | TRBJ2-3 | 16 | -
CASSSQGPTALYNSPLHF | TGTGCCAGCAGCTCACAGGGTCCAACAGCATTATATAATTCACCCCTCCACTTT | TRBV5-4 | - | TRBJ1-6 | 18 | -
CSARYGGANSPLHF | TGCAGTGCTAGATACGGGGGGGCGAATTCACCCCTCCACTTT | TRBV20-1 | - | TRBJ1-6 | 14 | -
CSVEYRGETQYF | TGCAGCGTGGAATACAGGGGTGAGACCCAGTACTTC | TRBV29-1 | - | TRBJ2-5 | 12 | TRBD1
CASSERSPQGTDTQYF | TGTGCCAGCAGCGAGAGGAGCCCACAGGGCACAGATACGCAGTATTTT | TRBV9 | - | TRBJ2-3 | 16 | -
CASKRGQGASRAFF | TGTGCCAGCAAACGGGGGCAGGGGGCCTCCCGGGCTTTCTTT | TRBV6-5 | - | TRBJ1-1 | 14 | TRBD1
CAISEAGRYEQYF | TGTGCCATCAGTGAAGCAGGCCGCTACGAGCAGTACTTC | TRBV10-3 | - | TRBJ2-7 | 13 | -
CSVEDPVQGSYNEQFF | TGCAGCGTTGAAGATCCGGTACAGGGGTCCTACAATGAGCAGTTCTTC | TRBV29-1 | few | TRBJ2-1 | 16 | TRBD1
CASSRTSGASYEQYF | TGTGCCAGCAGCCGGACTAGCGGGGCCTCCTACGAGCAGTACTTC | TRBV6-1 | - | TRBJ2-7 | 15 | TRBD2
CASSPTPKDTQYF | TGTGCCAGCAGCCCGACTCCTAAGGATACGCAGTATTTT | TRBV7-9 | few | TRBJ2-3 | 13 | -
CASSARTGGPNQPQHF | TGTGCCAGCAGCGCTAGGACAGGGGGGCCTAATCAGCCCCAGCATTTT | TRBV7-9 | few | TRBJ1-5 | 16 | TRBD1